This T cell receptor beta chain derives from a study of beta chain features in type 1 diabetes. The study, taken as a whole, reports: A pattern of fewer insertions and more deletions at VDJ junctions was seen in type 1 diabetes patients. The study found that naive, central memory and Treg TCRB repertoires appeared more similar in patients than in healthy donors. Among patients with Type 1 diabetes, TCRB CDR3s were moderately but significantly shorter in every one of the four CD4+ subsets.

V dropped 6 bases and J dropped 2 bases, with 9 bases sitting between them. Germline lookup yields CDR1 SGHTA and CDR2 FQGNSA. The CDR3 runs 13 residues. This clone was seen more than once but under ten times. Antigen unknown. The sample contains more than one DNA sequence encoding this CDR3. Reverse transcription of all isolated RNA meant that expressed TCRB transcripts were sequenced. The table came from immunoSEQ multiplex PCR; TCRdb's copy has only in-frame clones and leaves some out. This sample has some 240,000 clones, with 16% found just once. This chain uses TRBV7-2 with TRBJ2-3; D gene unclear. Sequenced sample: naive CD4+ T cells from blood. The sequence came from a man aged 25-40 years with type 1 diabetes. The CDR3 nucleotides read TGTGCCAGCAGTTCGGCCTACACAGATACGCAGTATTTT. This translates into CASSSAYTDTQYF.